The 10 T cell receptor beta chains below come from one sample, sequenced in a study of blood T cell repertoires in COVID-19. TCRdb's copy holds only in-frame clones and misses some; the assay was immunoSEQ multiplex PCR. The table lists about 270,000 clones, about nine tenths of them singletons, with under 3% in the top ten. The material sequenced was PBMCs or T cells enriched from blood (not recorded which). The origin of the receptors is a woman aged 40 to 50 with acute COVID-19.

The chain has TRBV2 and TRBJ1-1, with D possibly TRBD1 on 5 matching bases. There are 15 residues in the CDR3. Germline V CDR1 and CDR2: SNHLY, FYNNEI. V was shortened by 5 bases and J by 2 bases, with 15 bases between the two germline ends. CDR3 amino acids: CASSLNGGKNTEAFF. CDR3 coding DNA: TGTGCCAGCAGTCTAAACGGGGGGAAAAACACTGAAGCTTTCTTT. Looking up the rest from reference TRBV2 and TRBJ1-1 gives the full variable domain: EPEVTQTPSHQVTQMGQEVILRCVPISNHLYFYWYRQILGQKVEFLVSFYNNEISEKSEIFDDQFSVERPDGSNFTLKIRSTKLEDSAMYFCASSLNGGKNTEAFFGQGTRLTVV.

The V gene is TRBV6-1, the J gene TRBJ2-5; 7 nucleotides match TRBD2. V lost 0 bases and J lost 2; bases outside the gene matches: 9. The CDR3 is 17 amino acids. Germline V gives CDR1 MNHNS, CDR2 SASEGT. The CDR3 region is CASSEAGRGRRQETQYF. CDR3 coding DNA: TGTGCCAGCAGTGAAGCGGGGAGGGGACGGCGACAAGAGACCCAGTACTTC.

The rearrangement joins TRBV5-5 to TRBJ1-1; a possible D gene is TRBD1 (6 bases). Trimming pared 0 bases from V and 4 bases from J, leaving 13 bases between. The CDR3 totals 15 residues. From germline, CDR1 is SGHKS and CDR2 YYEKEE (reference sequence). CDR3 nucleotide sequence: TGTGCCAGCAGCTTGGGAGGAGACAGGTTCACTGAAGCTTTCTTT. It encodes CASSLGGDRFTEAFF.

This chain connects TRBV7-9 to TRBJ1-2; possibly TRBD1 for D (5 bases). Germline-derived CDR1 and CDR2 are SEHNR and FQNEAQ (reference sequence). CDR3 size: 16 residues. V was trimmed by 1 base and J by 6 bases, leaving 18 bases between them. The CDR3 bases are TGTGCCAGCAGCTTAGTGGTTGCGGGGGTGAGGGATGGCTACACCTTC. This gives the protein CASSLVVAGVRDGYTF.

This chain links TRBV3-1 (or the pseudogene TRBV3-2) with TRBJ1-2, with a weak D call TRBD1 (6 bases). Trimming stripped 4 bases from V and 2 bases from J, with 26 bases between. Germline V gene data show CDR1 as LGHDT and CDR2 as YNNKEL (reference sequence). The CDR3 spans 19 residues. The CDR3 protein is CASSPRVGGPTIGNYGYTF. The CDR3 DNA sequence: TGTGCCAGCAGCCCCAGAGTAGGGGGACCCACCATAGGGAACTATGGCTACACCTTC.

This chain links TRBV2 with TRBJ2-3; 8 bases align to TRBD1. Per germline, CDR1 SNHLY and CDR2 FYNNEI. The CDR3 has 14 amino acids. V was pared by 4 bases and J by 1 base, with 1 base of the junction left unmatched. CDR3 loop: CASSVGQGTDTQYF. In DNA form, the CDR3 reads TGTGCCAGCAGTGTGGGACAGGGCACAGATACGCAGTATTTT.

The chain has TRBV6-1 and TRBJ2-7; 7 bases are shared with TRBD2. This CDR3 comprises 13 residues. V trimming: 2 bases; J trimming: 7 bases; junction bases outside the gene matches: 5. Germline CDR1 is MNHNS and CDR2 is SASEGT. CDR3 region: CASSENWTREQYF. The DNA for the CDR3 is TGTGCCAGCAGTGAAAATTGGACTAGAGAGCAGTACTTC.

This chain connects TRBV19 to TRBJ1-1, with a weak D call TRBD1 (6 bases). CDR1 and CDR2 from the germline V gene are LNHDA and SQIVND (reference sequence). Deletions cut 1 base from V and 0 bases from J, with 15 bases between. The CDR3 covers 17 residues. The DNA of the CDR3 is TGTGCCAGTAGTATAGGACTCTCCGGGACACTGAACACTGAAGCTTTCTTT. It translates to CASSIGLSGTLNTEAFF. Full variable domain (rest looked up from reference TRBV19 and TRBJ1-1): DGGITQSPKYLFRKEGQNVTLSCEQNLNHDAMYWYRQDPGQGLRLIYYSQIVNDFQKGDIAEGYSVSREKKESFPLTVTSAQKNPTAFYLCASSIGLSGTLNTEAFFGQGTRLTVV.

The table lists this clone with a count of one. This sequence joins TRBV2 and TRBJ2-2; 9 bases line up with TRBD2. The CDR3 has 16 amino acids. The germline V gene encodes CDR1 SNHLY and CDR2 FYNNEI. The ends lost 4 bases at V and 0 bases at J; junction bases unmatched: 3. CDR3 nucleotides: TGTGCCAGCAGTGGTAGCGGGGGCGCGAACACCGGGGAGCTGTTTTTT. This gives the protein CASSGSGGANTGELFF. The entire variable domain, with the rest obtained from reference TRBV2 and TRBJ2-2, is as follows: EPEVTQTPSHQVTQMGQEVILRCVPISNHLYFYWYRQILGQKVEFLVSFYNNEISEKSEIFDDQFSVERPDGSNFTLKIRSTKLEDSAMYFCASSGSGGANTGELFFGEGSRLTVL.

The chain carries TRBV7-2 and TRBJ2-3, with D tentatively TRBD1 (5 bases). This CDR3 spans 16 amino acids. The V and J ends lost 5 bases and 1 base respectively, with 16 bases between them. Germline CDR1 SGHTA, CDR2 FQGNSA. The CDR3 bases are TGTGCCAGCAGCCCCTACCGATTACAGGGCACAGATACGCAGTATTTT. Translating it yields CASSPYRLQGTDTQYF.